This paragraph reports one TCR beta chain. Its antigen is unidentified. These data come from a study of CD4 T cells in relation to SARS-CoV-2 and coronaviruses. The data were produced by immunoSEQ multiplex PCR, yet TCRdb's version contains in-frame clones alone and is incomplete. The sample gives under 25,000 clones, approximately 75% of which show up once; 15% to 17% is in the top ten. V was trimmed by 0 bases and J by 3 bases, leaving 8 bases between them. Germline CDR1 reads LGHNA; CDR2 reads YNFKEQ. The CDR3 has 14 residues. Before the COVID-19 pandemic, during about 2010-2018, CD4+ T cells were taken from unexposed donors. Isolation of CD4+ T cells took place after about 10 days in culture.

Sequencing was done on a sample of CD4+ T cells from PBMCs, cultured in vitro. The sequence was collected from a human donor in good health. The rearrangement joins TRBV4-2 to TRBJ1-2; D call uncertain. CDR3 amino acids: CASSQDRADYGYTF. DNA of the CDR3: TGTGCCAGCAGCCAAGACCGGGCGGACTATGGCTACACCTTC.